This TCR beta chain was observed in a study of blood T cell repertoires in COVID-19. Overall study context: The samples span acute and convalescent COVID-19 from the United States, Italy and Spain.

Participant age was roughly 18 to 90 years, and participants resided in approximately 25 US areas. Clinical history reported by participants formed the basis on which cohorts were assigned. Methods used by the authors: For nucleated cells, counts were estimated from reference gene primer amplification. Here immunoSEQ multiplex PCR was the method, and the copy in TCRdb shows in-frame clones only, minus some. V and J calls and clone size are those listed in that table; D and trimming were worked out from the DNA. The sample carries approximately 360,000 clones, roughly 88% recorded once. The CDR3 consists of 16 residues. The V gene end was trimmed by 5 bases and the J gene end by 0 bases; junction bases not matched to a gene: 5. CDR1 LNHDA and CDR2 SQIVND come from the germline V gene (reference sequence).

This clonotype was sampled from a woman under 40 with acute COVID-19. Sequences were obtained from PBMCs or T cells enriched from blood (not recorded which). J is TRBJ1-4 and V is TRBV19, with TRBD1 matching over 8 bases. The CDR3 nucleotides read TGTGCCAGTAGTGCGGGACAGGCACCAACTAATGAAAAACTGTTTTTT. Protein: CASSAGQAPTNEKLFF.